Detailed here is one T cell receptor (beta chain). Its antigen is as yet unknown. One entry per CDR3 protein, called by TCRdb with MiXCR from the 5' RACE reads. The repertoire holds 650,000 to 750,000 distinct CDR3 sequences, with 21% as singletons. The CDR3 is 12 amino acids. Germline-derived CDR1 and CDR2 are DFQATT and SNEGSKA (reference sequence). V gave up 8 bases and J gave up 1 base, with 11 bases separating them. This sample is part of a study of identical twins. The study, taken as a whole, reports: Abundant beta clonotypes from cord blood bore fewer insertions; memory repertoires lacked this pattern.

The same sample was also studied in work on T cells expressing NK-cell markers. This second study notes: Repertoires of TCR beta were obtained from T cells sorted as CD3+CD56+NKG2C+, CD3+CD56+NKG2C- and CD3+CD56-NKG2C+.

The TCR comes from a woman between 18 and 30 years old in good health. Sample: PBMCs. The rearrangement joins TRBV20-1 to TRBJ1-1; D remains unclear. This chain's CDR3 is CSPSGPNTEAFF. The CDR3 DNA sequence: TGCAGTCCGTCCGGCCCGAACACTGAAGCTTTCTTT.